The 13 T cell receptor beta chains in this list originate from one sample, sequenced in a study of spatial heterogeneity in lung cancer. Time point described: sample taken at primary tumor resection. Extraction of whole RNA from tumor, nontumor lung or frozen PBMC preceded unsorted sequencing. From the 5' RACE reads, TCRdb called clonotypes with MiXCR, one entry per CDR3 protein. The sample shows tens of thousands of distinct CDR3 sequences, over 9.5% of them seen only once. The sample in question was PBMCs, obtained at surgery. These TCRs come from a male donor with early-stage non-small cell lung cancer.

This clonotype was seen only a few times. The genes are TRBV19 and TRBJ1-4; 10 bases match TRBD1. The length of the CDR3 is 15 residues. CDR1 and CDR2 (germline): LNHDA, SQIVND (reference sequence). J gave up 6 bases and V 5 bases, and 6 bases lay outside the gene matches. The CDR3 DNA sequence: TGTGCCAGTAGTCCGTCGGGACAGGGGCATGAAAAACTGTTTTTT. This codes for CASSPSGQGHEKLFF.

This clonotype came up many times. In DNA form, the CDR3 reads TGCGCCAGCACCGACGCCGTAGACAGGGTATGGAATGAGCAGTTCTTC. It specifies CASTDAVDRVWNEQFF. The chain uses TRBV4-1 and TRBJ2-1, with 7 bases aligning to TRBD1. The CDR3 runs 16 residues. Germline-derived CDR1 and CDR2 are MGHRA and YSYEKL. The J segment lost 7 bases and the V segment lost 7 bases, leaving 16 bases of the junction unmatched.

There are many counts of this clonotype. V usage is TRBV29-1 and J usage is TRBJ2-5, with a possible D match to TRBD1 (5 bases). Trimming shortened V by 3 bases and J by 4 bases, and 12 bases separated the two germline ends. Germline assignment: CDR1 SQVTM and CDR2 ANQGSEA. The CDR3 runs 13 residues. The CDR3 protein is CSVDRGRGETQYF. The CDR3 DNA reads TGCAGCGTTGATAGGGGTAGGGGAGAGACCCAGTACTTC.

J is TRBJ1-6 and V is TRBV5-1; D not resolved. V lost 4 bases and J 3 bases, leaving 2 bases between the germline ends. Looked up from germline, CDR1 is SGHRS and CDR2 is YFSETQ. This CDR3 has 12 amino acids. The CDR3 DNA is TGCGCCAGCAGCGTCTATAATTCACCCCTCCACTTT. Translating it yields CASSVYNSPLHF.

This clonotype was observed many times. The chain uses TRBV2 and TRBJ2-3; no clear D. The V gene lost 4 bases and the J gene lost 1 base, with 12 bases spanning the gap. Germline values: CDR1 SNHLY, CDR2 FYNNEI. CDR3 length: 15 amino acids. CDR3 region: CASSAGPVGTDTQYF. For the CDR3, the DNA is TGTGCCAGCAGTGCTGGGCCTGTGGGCACAGATACGCAGTATTTT.

This clonotype was picked up many times. J is TRBJ2-3 and V is TRBV20-1; the match to TRBD1 covers 8 bases. CDR3 length: 16 residues. Germline V gene lookup returns CDR1 DFQATT and CDR2 SNEGSKA (reference sequence). V lost 0 bases and J lost 2; bases outside the gene matches: 7. CDR3 in DNA: TGCAGTGCTAGAGATCCCTCCAGGGGGCCCACAGATACGCAGTATTTT. This sequence encodes CSARDPSRGPTDTQYF.

The rearrangement joins TRBV27 to TRBJ2-3; the match to TRBD1 covers 8 bases. The CDR3 length is 15 residues. Unmatched junction bases numbered 8, after V lost 3 bases and J lost 6 bases. CDR1 is MNHEY and CDR2 is SMNVEV in the germline V gene (reference sequence). The CDR3, as DNA: TGTGCCAGCAGTTTTCGAACAGGGGGAACGGATACGCAGTATTTT. It specifies CASSFRTGGTDTQYF.

This clonotype was seen a handful of times. The CDR3 here is CASSNLDSYLSYEQYF. The CDR3 DNA follows: TGTGCCAGCAGCAACCTAGATAGCTATCTCAGCTACGAGCAGTACTTC. V usage is TRBV7-9 and J usage is TRBJ2-7, with no clear D. This CDR3 is built from 16 residues. Trimming cost V 5 bases and J 3 bases, with 20 bases left between them. Germline V lookup: CDR1 SEHNR, CDR2 FQNEAQ (reference sequence).

The chain uses TRBV20-1 and TRBJ2-2; 8 bases map to TRBD2. The J segment lost 2 bases and the V segment lost 6 bases, leaving 5 bases of the junction unmatched. Germline-derived CDR1 and CDR2 are DFQATT and SNEGSKA (reference sequence). The CDR3 runs to 14 residues. The CDR3, as DNA: TGCAGTGCCGGGGGGGAGGATAACACCGGGGAGCTGTTTTTT. Protein sequence: CSAGGEDNTGELFF.

In its sample, this clonotype was seen many times. The rearrangement joins TRBV28 to TRBJ2-7; 15 nucleotides match TRBD2. This CDR3 has 17 amino acids. Germline assignment: CDR1 MDHEN and CDR2 SYDVKM. With 2 bases clipped from V and 4 bases from J, the junction kept 6 bases outside the gene matches. CDR3 residues: CASSLRGLAGGAYEQYF. In DNA, the CDR3 is TGTGCCAGCAGTTTACGGGGACTAGCGGGAGGAGCATACGAGCAGTACTTC.

This clonotype occurred a few times. The chain joins TRBV5-1 to TRBJ2-1; 9 nucleotides align to TRBD2. This CDR3 is built from 14 residues. J gave up 5 bases and V 7 bases, and 7 bases lay outside the gene matches. CDR1 is SGHRS, CDR2 YFSETQ, per germline. The CDR3 DNA follows: TGCGCCAGCCAGACTAGCGGAATAAACAATGAGCAGTTCTTC. Protein sequence: CASQTSGINNEQFF.

The CDR3 protein is CASSYGAVAGQETQYF. CDR3 DNA sequence: TGTGCCAGCAGTTACGGGGCGGTAGCGGGGCAAGAGACCCAGTACTTC. V usage is TRBV6-5 and J usage is TRBJ2-5; 8 bases fit TRBD2. The CDR3 runs 16 residues. The J segment lost 2 bases and the V segment lost 2 bases, leaving 7 bases of the junction unmatched. Germline V gives CDR1 MNHEY, CDR2 SVGAGI.

This clonotype was counted between two and nine times. The CDR3 protein is CASSPRTSGSSDTQYF. The CDR3 coding sequence is TGTGCCAGCAGCCCTCGTACTAGCGGGAGTTCAGATACGCAGTATTTT. J is TRBJ2-3 and V is TRBV7-6; 11 positions match TRBD2. Germline V gives CDR1 SGHVS, CDR2 FNYEAQ. The CDR3 has 16 residues. Trimming took 5 bases from V and 4 from J; bases not matched to a gene: 8.